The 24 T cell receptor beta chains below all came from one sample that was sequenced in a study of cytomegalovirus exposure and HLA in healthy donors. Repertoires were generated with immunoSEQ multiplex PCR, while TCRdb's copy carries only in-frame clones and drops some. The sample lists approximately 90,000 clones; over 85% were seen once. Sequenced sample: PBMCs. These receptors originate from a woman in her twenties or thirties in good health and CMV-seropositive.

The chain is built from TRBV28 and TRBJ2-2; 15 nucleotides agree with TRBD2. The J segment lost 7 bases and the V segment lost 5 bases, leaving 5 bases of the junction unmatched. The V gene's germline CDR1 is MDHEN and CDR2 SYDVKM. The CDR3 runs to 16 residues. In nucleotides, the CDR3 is TGTGCCAGCAGTCTGGGACTAGCGGGAGGCAACGGGGAGCTGTTTTTT. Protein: CASSLGLAGGNGELFF.

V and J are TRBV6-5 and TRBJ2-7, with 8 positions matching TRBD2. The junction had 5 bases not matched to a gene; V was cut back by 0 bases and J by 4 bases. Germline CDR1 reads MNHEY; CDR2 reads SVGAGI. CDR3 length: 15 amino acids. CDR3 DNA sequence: TGTGCCAGCAGTTACTCTTCGGGAGGGGGTTACGAGCAGTACTTC. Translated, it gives CASSYSSGGGYEQYF.

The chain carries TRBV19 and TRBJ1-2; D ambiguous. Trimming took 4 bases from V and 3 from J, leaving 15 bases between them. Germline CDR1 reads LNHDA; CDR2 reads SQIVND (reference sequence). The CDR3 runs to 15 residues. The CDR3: CASSTHRSGDYGYTF. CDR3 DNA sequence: TGTGCCAGTAGTACCCACCGAAGCGGAGACTATGGCTACACCTTC.

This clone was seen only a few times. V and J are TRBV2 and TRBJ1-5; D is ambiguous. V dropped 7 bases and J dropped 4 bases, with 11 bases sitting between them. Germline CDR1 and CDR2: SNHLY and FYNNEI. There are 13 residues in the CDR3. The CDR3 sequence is CASNDGRNQPQHF. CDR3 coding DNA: TGTGCCAGCAACGACGGCAGGAATCAGCCCCAGCATTTT.

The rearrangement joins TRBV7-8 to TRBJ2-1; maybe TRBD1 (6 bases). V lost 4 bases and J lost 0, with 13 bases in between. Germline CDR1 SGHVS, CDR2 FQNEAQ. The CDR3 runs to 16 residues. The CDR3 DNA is TGTGCCAGCAGCTCCCGGACAGCGAACTCCTACAATGAGCAGTTCTTC. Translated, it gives CASSSRTANSYNEQFF.

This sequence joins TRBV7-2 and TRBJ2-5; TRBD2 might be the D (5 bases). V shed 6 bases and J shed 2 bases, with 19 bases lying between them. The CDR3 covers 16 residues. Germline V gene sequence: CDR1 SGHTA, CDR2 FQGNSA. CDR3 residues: CASSSSSAGGQETQYF. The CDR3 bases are TGTGCCAGCAGTTCAAGTTCTGCGGGCGGGCAAGAGACCCAGTACTTC.

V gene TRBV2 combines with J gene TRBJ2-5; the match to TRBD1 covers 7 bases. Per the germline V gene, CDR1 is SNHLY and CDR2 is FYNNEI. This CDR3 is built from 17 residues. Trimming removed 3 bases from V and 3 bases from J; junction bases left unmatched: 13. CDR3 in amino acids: CASSDTKGQQFEETQYF. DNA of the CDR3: TGTGCCAGCAGTGACACAAAGGGACAGCAGTTTGAAGAGACCCAGTACTTC.

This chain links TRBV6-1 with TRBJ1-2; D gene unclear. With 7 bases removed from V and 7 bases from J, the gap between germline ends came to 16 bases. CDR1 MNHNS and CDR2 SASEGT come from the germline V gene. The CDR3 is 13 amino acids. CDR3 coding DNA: TGTGCCAGCACCCCCCGGGGTGTCGGTGGCTACACCTTC. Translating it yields CASTPRGVGGYTF.

CDR3 region: CASSSGGPRRGQFF. CDR3 nucleotide sequence: TGTGCCAGCAGTTCGGGAGGGCCAAGGAGGGGGCAGTTCTTC. This chain connects TRBV27 to TRBJ2-1, with 8 bases lining up with TRBD2. The CDR3 has 14 amino acids. CDR1 and CDR2 (germline): MNHEY, SMNVEV (reference sequence). J gave up 12 bases and V 4 bases, and 11 bases lay outside the gene matches.

Here the CDR3 DNA reads TGCGCCAGCAGCTTGGACCCCGGAGACCGCTCTGGAAACACCATATATTTT. Protein product: CASSLDPGDRSGNTIYF. The gene calls are TRBV5-1 and TRBJ1-3; D gene uncertain. There are 17 residues in the CDR3. Germline V gives CDR1 SGHRS, CDR2 YFSETQ. Trimming shortened V by 0 bases and J by 0 bases, and 13 bases separated the two germline ends.

CDR3 amino acids: CASRMTGVNTF. In DNA form, the CDR3 reads TGTGCCAGCAGAATGACAGGGGTAAACACCTTC. V is TRBV28 and J is TRBJ1-2; TRBD1 aligns across 8 bases. Germline V CDR1 and CDR2: MDHEN, SYDVKM. This CDR3 comprises 11 residues. The V and J ends lost 6 bases and 12 bases, in that order; junction bases with no gene match: 6.

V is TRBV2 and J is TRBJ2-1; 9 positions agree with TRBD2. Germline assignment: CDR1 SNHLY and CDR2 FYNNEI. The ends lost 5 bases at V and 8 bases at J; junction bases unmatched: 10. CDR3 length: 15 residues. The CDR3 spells CASSSGTSWRDEQFF. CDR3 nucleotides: TGTGCCAGCAGTTCCGGGACTAGCTGGCGGGATGAGCAGTTCTTC.

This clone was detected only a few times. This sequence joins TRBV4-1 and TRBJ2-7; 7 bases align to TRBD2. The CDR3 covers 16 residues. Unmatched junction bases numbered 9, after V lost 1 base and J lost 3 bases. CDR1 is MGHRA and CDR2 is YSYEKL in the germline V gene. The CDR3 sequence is CASSQGPGGVGYEQYF. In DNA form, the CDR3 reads TGCGCCAGCAGCCAAGGCCCGGGAGGAGTGGGCTACGAGCAGTACTTC.

CDR3 in amino acids: CASSPSGTPNEKLFF. CDR3 DNA sequence: TGTGCCAGCTCACCAAGCGGGACACCTAATGAAAAACTGTTTTTT. The chain carries TRBV18 and TRBJ1-4; the D gene is possibly TRBD1 (6 bases). Trimming pared 2 bases from V and 3 bases from J, leaving 10 bases between. CDR1 and CDR2 (germline): KGHSH, LQKENI. The CDR3 length is 15 residues.

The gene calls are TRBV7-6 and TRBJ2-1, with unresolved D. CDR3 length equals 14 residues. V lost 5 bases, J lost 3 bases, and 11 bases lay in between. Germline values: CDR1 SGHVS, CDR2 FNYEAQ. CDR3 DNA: TGTGCCAGCAGCCGGAGTTTCCGCTACAATGAGCAGTTCTTC. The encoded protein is CASSRSFRYNEQFF.

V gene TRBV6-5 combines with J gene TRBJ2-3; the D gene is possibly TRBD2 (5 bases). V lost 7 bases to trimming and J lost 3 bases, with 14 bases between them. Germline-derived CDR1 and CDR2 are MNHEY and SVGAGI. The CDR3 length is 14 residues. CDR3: CASTQSRTTDTQYF. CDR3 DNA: TGTGCCAGCACTCAGTCAAGGACTACAGATACGCAGTATTTT.

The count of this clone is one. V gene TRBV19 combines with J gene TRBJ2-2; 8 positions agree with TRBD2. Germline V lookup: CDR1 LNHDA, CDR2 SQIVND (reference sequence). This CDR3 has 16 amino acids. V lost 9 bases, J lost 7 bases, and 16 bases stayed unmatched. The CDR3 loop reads CASHRGGAGPGGELFF. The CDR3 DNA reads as TGTGCCAGCCACCGGGGGGGGGCGGGCCCGGGCGGGGAGCTGTTTTTT.

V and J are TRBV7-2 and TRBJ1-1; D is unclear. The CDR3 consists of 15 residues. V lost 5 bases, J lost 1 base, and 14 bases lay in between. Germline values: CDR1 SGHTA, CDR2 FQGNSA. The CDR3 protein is CASSLSRVGNTEAFF. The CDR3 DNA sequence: TGTGCCAGCAGCCTTAGCCGGGTGGGGAACACTGAAGCTTTCTTT.

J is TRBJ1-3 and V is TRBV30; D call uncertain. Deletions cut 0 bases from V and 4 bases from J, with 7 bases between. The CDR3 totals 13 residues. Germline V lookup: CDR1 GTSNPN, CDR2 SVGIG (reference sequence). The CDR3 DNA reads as TGTGCCTGGAGTGTACCGGGAGGAAACACCATATATTTT. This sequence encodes CAWSVPGGNTIYF.

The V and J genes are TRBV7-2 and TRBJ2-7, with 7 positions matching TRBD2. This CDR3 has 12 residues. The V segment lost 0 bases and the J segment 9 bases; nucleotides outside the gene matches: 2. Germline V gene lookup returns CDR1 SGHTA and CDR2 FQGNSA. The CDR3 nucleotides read TGTGCCAGCAGCTTAGCAGGGGAGGGGCAGTACTTC. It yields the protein CASSLAGEGQYF. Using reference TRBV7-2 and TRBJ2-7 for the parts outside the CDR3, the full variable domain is GAGVSQSPSNKVTEKGKDVELRCDPISGHTALYWYRQSLGQGLEFLIYFQGNSAPDKSGLPSDRFSAERTGGSVSTLTIQRTQQEDSAVYLCASSLAGEGQYFGPGTRLTVT.

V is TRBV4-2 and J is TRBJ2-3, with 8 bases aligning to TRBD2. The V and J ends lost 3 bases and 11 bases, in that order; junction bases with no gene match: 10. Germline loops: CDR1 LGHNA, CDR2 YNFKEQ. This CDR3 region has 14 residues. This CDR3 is CASSQAGLASEQYF. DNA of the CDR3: TGTGCCAGCAGCCAGGCCGGACTAGCTAGCGAGCAGTATTTT.

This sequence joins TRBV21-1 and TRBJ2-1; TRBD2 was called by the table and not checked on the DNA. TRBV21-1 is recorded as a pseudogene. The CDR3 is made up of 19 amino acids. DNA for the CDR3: TGTGCCAGCAGCAGTACAGGGCCCGATGCTAGCGGGAGACCCAATGAGCAGTTCTTC. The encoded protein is CASSSTGPDASGRPNEQFF.

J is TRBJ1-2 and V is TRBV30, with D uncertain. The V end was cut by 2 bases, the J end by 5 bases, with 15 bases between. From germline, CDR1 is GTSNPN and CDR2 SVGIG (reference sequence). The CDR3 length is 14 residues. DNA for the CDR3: TGTGCCTGGAGTCCTGGCAGGACTGGTTATGGCTACACCTTC. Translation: CAWSPGRTGYGYTF.

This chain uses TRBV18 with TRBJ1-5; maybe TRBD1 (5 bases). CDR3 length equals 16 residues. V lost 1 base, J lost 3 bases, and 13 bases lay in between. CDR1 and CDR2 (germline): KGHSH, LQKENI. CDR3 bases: TGTGCCAGCTCACCACGTGCAGGGTTTAACAATCAGCCCCAGCATTTT. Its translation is CASSPRAGFNNQPQHF.